The T cell receptor (beta chain) described here comes from a study of Ad26.COV2.S vaccination and SARS-CoV-2 variants (dated by TCRdb to about 2021). About the full investigation: Vaccine-arm donors came from COV1001, a multicentre, randomized, double-blind, placebo-controlled phase I-IIa trial of Ad26.COV2.S in healthy adults. TCRbeta repertoire sequencing was used to assess the specificity and breadth of SARS-CoV-2-reactive T cell receptors after Ad26.COV2.S vaccination. A total of around 32 samples were included in the TCR-sequenced set, comprising roughly 19 Ad26.COV2.S vaccine recipients, 5 placebo recipients and 8 SARS-CoV-2 convalescent individuals. Blinding of investigators to trial group allocation was maintained during experiments and outcome assessment. Trial participants were randomized into five groups of five: low-dose or high-dose Ad26.COV2.S given once or twice, or placebo on both occasions. Ad26.COV2.S was administered intramuscularly at a dose of 5x10^10 or 1x10^11 viral particles, either as one shot or as two shots given 56 days apart. The paper's findings and limits, for the study overall: Vaccine and placebo recipients had similar non-spike TCR breadth, a finding consistent with the vaccine containing only spike. The authors noted that total T cell responses may have been underestimated by the TCR breadth and depth analyses. After vaccination, spike-specific CD8+ and CD4+ T cell responses were reported to show substantial breadth. Ad26.COV2.S recipients had higher spike-specific TCR breadth than placebo recipients (P = 0.0014). The study lacked the statistical power to compare responses across vaccine doses or regimens.

Sample treatment or condition, as interpreted from the label and publication: some 20 received Ad26.COV2.S at low or high dose, single or two shots; five or six received placebo; per-sample allocation not given. For vaccine and placebo recipients, repertoires were sequenced using samples collected on day 63 after the first injection. Between 29 July and 7 August 2020, Cohort 1b enrolled 25 adults aged 18-55 years at one site in Boston, USA. As a vaccine, Ad26.COV2.S was a replication-incompetent adenovirus type 26 vector that expressed a prefusion-stabilized SARS-CoV-2 spike protein derived from the original Wuhan strain. V was cut back by 11 bases and J by 5 bases, leaving a gap of 17 bases between them. The cysteine opens and the phenylalanine closes a CDR3 of 13 amino acids. CDR3 DNA is the only sequence kept; it has 39 bases, read in frame from the first base. According to the germline V gene (reference sequence), CDR1 reads MNHEY and CDR2 reads SMNVEV.

The immunoSEQ Assay was used to sequence TCRbeta CDR3 regions. After extraction, genomic DNA underwent amplification by bias-controlled multiplex PCR, followed by high-throughput sequencing. In the source study's methods: To quantify the absolute abundance of each unique TCRbeta CDR3 region, sequences were collapsed and filtered. T cell fraction was estimated by normalizing TCRbeta template counts to usable DNA, which was measured by amplifying reference genes present in all nucleated cells. Repertoire TCRs were annotated as SARS-CoV-2-specific when V gene, CDR3 amino acid sequence and J gene were exactly matched to a known reactive TCR set. The reference SARS-CoV-2 TCR set was obtained from MIRA and was filtered for enrichment in COVID-19-positive ImmuneCODE repertoires, whereby public or cross-reactive TCRs were removed. Using the MIRA antigens, annotated TCRs were further analysed by specific ORF or by position within an ORF. Breadth was defined as the number of annotated unique rearrangements divided by the total number of unique productive rearrangements, and depth was defined as the summed frequency of the annotated unique rearrangements. TCR breadth was compared between groups using two-sided Wilcoxon rank-sum tests. The source is immuneACCESS, and TCRdb retained only in-frame sequences with V and J called. Part of the clones is not carried over; for the studies checked, unresolved V genes explain less than half of this, and the remainder is unexplained. V and J calls plus clone size are reproduced from that table; the DNA served to infer D and trimming. For this sample the table gives about 350,000 clones, of which 88% were detected only once. The ten largest make up around 6.6% of the sample.

On this clone itself: Its specific antigen is unknown. Within one base of it there is no much larger clone, and no base qualities were kept.

The rearrangement joined TRBV27 to TRBJ2-3; the best D guess is TRBD2, with 5 bases matching. Sequencing used peripheral blood, obtained in a trial of Ad26.COV2.S vaccine versus placebo. This clonotype originated in a person between 18 and 59 years old who received the Ad26.COV2.S COVID-19 vaccine or a placebo. CDR3 reads: CASATGVLDTQYF. In nucleotide form, the sequence is TGTGCCTCAGCTACCGGGGTTCTAGATACGCAGTATTTT.